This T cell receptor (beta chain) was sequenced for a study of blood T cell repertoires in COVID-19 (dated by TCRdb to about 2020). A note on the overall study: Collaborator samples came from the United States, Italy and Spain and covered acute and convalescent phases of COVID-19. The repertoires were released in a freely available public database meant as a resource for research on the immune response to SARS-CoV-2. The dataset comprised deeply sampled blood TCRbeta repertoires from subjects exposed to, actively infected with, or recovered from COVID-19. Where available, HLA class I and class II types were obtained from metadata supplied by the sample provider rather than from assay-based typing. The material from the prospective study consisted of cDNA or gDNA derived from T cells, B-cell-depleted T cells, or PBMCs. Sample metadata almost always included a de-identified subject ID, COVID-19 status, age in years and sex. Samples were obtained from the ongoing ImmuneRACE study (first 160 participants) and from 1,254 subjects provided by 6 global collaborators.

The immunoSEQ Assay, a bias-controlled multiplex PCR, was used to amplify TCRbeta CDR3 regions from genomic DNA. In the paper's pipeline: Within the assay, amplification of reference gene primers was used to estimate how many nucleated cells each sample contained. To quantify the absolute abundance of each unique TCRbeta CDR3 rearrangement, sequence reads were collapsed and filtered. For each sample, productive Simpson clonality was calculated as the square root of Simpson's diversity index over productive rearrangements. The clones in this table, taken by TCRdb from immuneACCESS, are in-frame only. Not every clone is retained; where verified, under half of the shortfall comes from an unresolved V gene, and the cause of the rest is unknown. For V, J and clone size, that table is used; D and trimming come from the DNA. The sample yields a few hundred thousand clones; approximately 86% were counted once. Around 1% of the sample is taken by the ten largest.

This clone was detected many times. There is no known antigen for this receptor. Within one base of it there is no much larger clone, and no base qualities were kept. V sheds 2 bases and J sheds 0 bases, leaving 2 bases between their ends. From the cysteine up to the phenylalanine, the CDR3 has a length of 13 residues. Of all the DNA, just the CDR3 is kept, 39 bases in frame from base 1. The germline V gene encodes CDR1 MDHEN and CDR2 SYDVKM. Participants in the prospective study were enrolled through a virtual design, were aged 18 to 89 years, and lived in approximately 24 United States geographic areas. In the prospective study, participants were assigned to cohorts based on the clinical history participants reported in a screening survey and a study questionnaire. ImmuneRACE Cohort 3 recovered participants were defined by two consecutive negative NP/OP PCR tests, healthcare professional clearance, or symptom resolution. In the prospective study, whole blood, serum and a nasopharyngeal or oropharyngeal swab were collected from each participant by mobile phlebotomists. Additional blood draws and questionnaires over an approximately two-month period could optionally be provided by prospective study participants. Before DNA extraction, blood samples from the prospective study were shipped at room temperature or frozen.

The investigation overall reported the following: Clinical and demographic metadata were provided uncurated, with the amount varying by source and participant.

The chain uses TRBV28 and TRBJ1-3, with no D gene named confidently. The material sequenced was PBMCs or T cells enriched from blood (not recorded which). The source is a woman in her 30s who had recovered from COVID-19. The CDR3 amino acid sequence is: CASSLLSGNTIYF. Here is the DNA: TGTGCCAGCAGTTTACTCTCTGGAAACACCATATATTTT.